This TCR beta chain was captured by sequencing in a study of beta chain features in type 1 diabetes. Points from the study as a whole: Significant though moderate, a shortening of TCRB CDR3s appeared in all four CD4+ subsets of Type 1 diabetes patients.

Expressed TCRB transcripts were sequenced after all isolated RNA was converted to cDNA. Sequencing was performed with immunoSEQ multiplex PCR; in TCRdb, only in-frame clones are kept and a portion is missing. The sample has roughly 240,000 clones; around 14% are singletons. This CDR3 spans 20 amino acids. Trimming shortened V by 4 bases and J by 3 bases, and 28 bases separated the two germline ends. The germline gives CDR1 SGHRS, CDR2 YFSETQ. Remarks on this clone: Its antigen remains unidentified.

V is TRBV5-1 and J is TRBJ2-2; tentatively, D is TRBD2 (6 bases). The source of this sequence is a woman in her thirties or forties in good health. The sample taken for sequencing was naive CD4+ T cells from blood. The CDR3 region is CASSQGRRGVWETYTGELFF. The CDR3 region has the DNA TGCGCCAGCAGCCAAGGGAGGCGTGGGGTGTGGGAGACGTACACCGGGGAGCTGTTTTTT.